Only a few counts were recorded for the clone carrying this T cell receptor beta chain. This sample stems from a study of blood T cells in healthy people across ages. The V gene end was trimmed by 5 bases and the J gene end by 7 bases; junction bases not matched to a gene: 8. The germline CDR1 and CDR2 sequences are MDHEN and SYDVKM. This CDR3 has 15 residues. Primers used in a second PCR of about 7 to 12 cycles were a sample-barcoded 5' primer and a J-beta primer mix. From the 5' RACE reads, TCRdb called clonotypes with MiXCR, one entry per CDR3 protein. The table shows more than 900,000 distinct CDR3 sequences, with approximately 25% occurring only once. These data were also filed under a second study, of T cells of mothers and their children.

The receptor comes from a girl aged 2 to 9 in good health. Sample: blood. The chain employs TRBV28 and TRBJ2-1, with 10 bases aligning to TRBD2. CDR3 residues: CASSTPTSGANEQFF. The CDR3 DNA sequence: TGTGCCAGCAGTACCCCCACTAGCGGGGCAAATGAGCAGTTCTTC.